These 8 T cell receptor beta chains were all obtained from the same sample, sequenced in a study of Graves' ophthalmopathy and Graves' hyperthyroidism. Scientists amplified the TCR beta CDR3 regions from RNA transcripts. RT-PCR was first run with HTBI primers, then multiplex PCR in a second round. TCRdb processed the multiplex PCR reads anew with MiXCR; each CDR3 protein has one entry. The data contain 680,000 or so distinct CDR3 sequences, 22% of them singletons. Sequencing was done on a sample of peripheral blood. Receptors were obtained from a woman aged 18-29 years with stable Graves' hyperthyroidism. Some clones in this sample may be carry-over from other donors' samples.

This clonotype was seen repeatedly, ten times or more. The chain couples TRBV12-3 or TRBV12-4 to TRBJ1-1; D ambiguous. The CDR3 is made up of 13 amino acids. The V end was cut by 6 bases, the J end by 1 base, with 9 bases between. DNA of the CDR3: TGTGCCAGCAGACCAGACGGGAACACTGAAGCTTTCTTT. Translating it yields CASRPDGNTEAFF.

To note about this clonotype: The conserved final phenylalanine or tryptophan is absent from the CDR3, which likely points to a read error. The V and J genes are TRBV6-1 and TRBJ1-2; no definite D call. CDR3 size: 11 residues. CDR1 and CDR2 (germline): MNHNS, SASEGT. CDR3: CASYQIGGYTY. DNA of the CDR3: TGTGCTAGCTACCAAATCGGTGGCTACACCTAC.

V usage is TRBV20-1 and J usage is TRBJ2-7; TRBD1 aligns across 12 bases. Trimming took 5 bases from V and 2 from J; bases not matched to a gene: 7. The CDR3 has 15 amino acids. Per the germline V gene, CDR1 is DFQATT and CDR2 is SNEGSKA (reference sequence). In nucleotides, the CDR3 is TGCAGTGCTGAGGGGGGGGACAGGGGGCCCTACGAGCAGTACTTC. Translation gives CSAEGGDRGPYEQYF.

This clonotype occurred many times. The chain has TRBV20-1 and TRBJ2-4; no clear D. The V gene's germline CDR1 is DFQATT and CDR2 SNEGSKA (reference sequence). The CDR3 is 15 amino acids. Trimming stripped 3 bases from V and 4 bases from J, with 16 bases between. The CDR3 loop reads CSARPPGAKKNIQYF. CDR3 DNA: TGCAGTGCTAGGCCCCCCGGAGCTAAGAAAAACATTCAGTACTTC.

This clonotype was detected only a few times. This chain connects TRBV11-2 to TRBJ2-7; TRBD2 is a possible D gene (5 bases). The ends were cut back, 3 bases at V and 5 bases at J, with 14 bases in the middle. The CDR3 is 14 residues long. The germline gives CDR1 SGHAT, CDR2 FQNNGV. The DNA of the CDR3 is TGTGCCAGCAGCTTGGGCGGACTCACGGACGAGCAGTACTTC. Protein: CASSLGGLTDEQYF. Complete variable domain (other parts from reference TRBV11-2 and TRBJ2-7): EAGVAQSPRYKIIEKRQSVAFWCNPISGHATLYWYQQILGQGPKLLIQFQNNGVVDDSQLPKDRFSAERLKGVDSTLKIQPAKLEDSAVYLCASSLGGLTDEQYFGPGTRLTVT.

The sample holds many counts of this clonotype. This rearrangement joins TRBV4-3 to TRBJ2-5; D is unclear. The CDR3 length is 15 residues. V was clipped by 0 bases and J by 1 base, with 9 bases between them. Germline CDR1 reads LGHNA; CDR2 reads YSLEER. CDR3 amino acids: CASSQDRGSQETQYF. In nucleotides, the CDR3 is TGCGCCAGCAGCCAAGATAGAGGCAGCCAAGAGACCCAGTACTTC.

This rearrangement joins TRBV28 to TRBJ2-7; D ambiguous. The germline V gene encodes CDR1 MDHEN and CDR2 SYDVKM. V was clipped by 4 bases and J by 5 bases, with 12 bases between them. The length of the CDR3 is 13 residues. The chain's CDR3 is CASSSGRNHEQYF. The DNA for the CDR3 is TGTGCCAGCAGTTCCGGTCGAAACCACGAGCAGTACTTC.

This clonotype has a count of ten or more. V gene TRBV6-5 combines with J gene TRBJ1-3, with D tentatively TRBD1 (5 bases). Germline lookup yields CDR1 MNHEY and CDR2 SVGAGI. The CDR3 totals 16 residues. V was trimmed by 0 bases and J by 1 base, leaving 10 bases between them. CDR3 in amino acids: CASSYSLQESGNTIYF. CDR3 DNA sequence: TGTGCCAGCAGTTACTCGCTACAGGAATCTGGAAACACCATATATTTT.